The next 12 T cell receptor beta chains were all read from a single sample in a study of T cell responses to AZD1222 COVID-19 vaccine. Clones were read by immunoSEQ multiplex PCR, and TCRdb kept only the in-frame ones, dropping some. Here the sample spans about 140,000 clones, approximately 93% being singletons. Specimen: peripheral blood, collected on day 0 of AZD1222 vaccination. These receptors came from an adult in good health.

The genes are TRBV7-8 and TRBJ2-1; 11 bases are a match to TRBD2. V was pared by 3 bases and J by 7 bases, with 20 bases of the junction left unmatched. This CDR3 is 20 amino acids long. Germline V gene lookup returns CDR1 SGHVS and CDR2 FQNEAQ. CDR3 in DNA: TGTGCCAGCAGCTTTTTCCCAGGGGCCGGGATAGCGGGAGGGAGGAATGAGCAGTTCTTC. It is translated as CASSFFPGAGIAGGRNEQFF.

The chain has TRBV27 and TRBJ1-5; 7 bases agree with TRBD1. Germline assignment: CDR1 MNHEY and CDR2 SMNVEV (reference sequence). The CDR3 is 16 residues long. J was trimmed by 3 bases and V by 6 bases; bases with no gene match: 11. The CDR3 protein is CASSTLWDRDNQPQHF. In nucleotides, the CDR3 is TGTGCCAGCAGCACACTTTGGGACAGAGACAATCAGCCCCAGCATTTT.

The rearrangement uses TRBV21-1 and TRBJ1-1; the DNA was not used to check the table's D call, TRBD1. TRBV21-1 is a pseudogene segment. The length of the CDR3 is 16 residues. CDR3 coding DNA: TGTGCCAGCAGCAAAAGGAAGTGGACAGGGGTGATTGAAGCTTTCTTT. Translated: CASSKRKWTGVIEAFF.

The chain employs TRBV20-1 and TRBJ2-7; D not resolved. The CDR3 has 11 amino acids. The ends were cut back, 4 bases at V and 1 base at J, with 5 bases in the middle. Germline V gene data show CDR1 as DFQATT and CDR2 as SNEGSKA (reference sequence). The CDR3 sequence: CSAKTSYEQYF. The CDR3 bases are TGCAGTGCTAAGACTTCCTACGAGCAGTACTTC.

This sequence joins TRBV2 and TRBJ2-5, with D unresolved. V was pared by 3 bases and J by 4 bases, with 9 bases between. The CDR3 length is 13 residues. Germline-derived CDR1 and CDR2 are SNHLY and FYNNEI. CDR3 sequence reads: CASSEIRGETQYF. Here the CDR3 DNA reads TGTGCCAGCAGTGAGATTCGTGGAGAGACCCAGTACTTC.

The chain joins TRBV18 to TRBJ2-7; D gene ambiguous. Trimming cost V 6 bases and J 6 bases, with 18 bases left between them. The CDR3 is 14 residues long. Germline V CDR1 and CDR2: KGHSH, LQKENI. CDR3 sequence (DNA): TGTGCCAGCTCCCAACGCACAGAAGGACGCGAGCAGTACTTC. As protein: CASSQRTEGREQYF.

This chain joins TRBV5-1 and TRBJ2-7; tentatively, D is TRBD2 (5 bases). Germline values: CDR1 SGHRS, CDR2 YFSETQ. The CDR3 is made up of 16 amino acids. Trimming removed 0 bases from V and 2 bases from J, with 15 bases in between. The CDR3 region has the DNA TGCGCCAGCAGCTTGGGGGCCGGGGAGATCCCCTACGAGCAGTACTTC. The encoded protein is CASSLGAGEIPYEQYF.

This chain's CDR3 is CASSPVFLLTTSGNTIYF. CDR3 DNA sequence: TGTGCCAGCTCACCCGTGTTCCTTTTGACAACGTCTGGAAACACCATATATTTT. J is TRBJ1-3 and V is TRBV18; D unclear. From germline, CDR1 is KGHSH and CDR2 LQKENI. The V end lost 3 bases, the J end lost 1 base, and 19 bases lay between the germline ends. The CDR3 totals 18 residues.

The rearrangement joins TRBV11-3 to TRBJ2-1; TRBD2 aligns across 8 bases. Germline V gene sequence: CDR1 SGHNT, CDR2 YENEEA. The CDR3 is 16 amino acids. V lost 5 bases and J lost 7; bases outside the gene matches: 13. The CDR3 nucleotides read TGTGCCAGCAGCCAAACTAGCGGACCGGGACCTAATGAGCAGTTCTTC. It encodes CASSQTSGPGPNEQFF.

This chain uses TRBV7-8 with TRBJ1-4, with TRBD1 matching 10 bases. CDR3 length: 16 amino acids. The V gene end was trimmed by 5 bases and the J gene end by 8 bases; junction bases not matched to a gene: 11. In germline, CDR1 is SGHVS, CDR2 FQNEAQ. Written as DNA, the CDR3 is TGTGCCAGCAGCGGCCTAGGGACAGGGGTATGGGAAAAACTGTTTTTT. This sequence encodes CASSGLGTGVWEKLFF.

The chain is built from TRBV11-2 and TRBJ2-3; a weak D match, TRBD1 (6 bases). Germline V gene data show CDR1 as SGHAT and CDR2 as FQNNGV. Trimming pared 0 bases from V and 9 bases from J, leaving 10 bases between. The CDR3 totals 13 residues. In nucleotides, the CDR3 is TGTGCCAGCAGCTTAGACTTTAGGGGGACGCAGTATTTT. As protein: CASSLDFRGTQYF.

The chain recombines TRBV7-8 with TRBJ2-1; D unclear. The ends were cut back, 1 base at V and 2 bases at J, with 9 bases in the middle. This CDR3 is 15 amino acids long. CDR1 is SGHVS and CDR2 is FQNEAQ in the germline V gene. The CDR3 coding sequence is TGTGCCAGCAGCTTAGTGGCGGCCCCCTACAATGAGCAGTTCTTC. This gives the protein CASSLVAAPYNEQFF.